This record looks at one T cell receptor (beta chain) sequence and its context. This clonotype was seen ten or more times. Its antigen is still unknown. No base quality values were provided; no much bigger clone lies one nucleotide off. This entry is derived from a study of molecular identifiers for immune sequencing clone quantification (dated by TCRdb to the late 2010s). A note on the overall study: For a replicate experiment, RNA from around 20,000 or 100,000 naive CD8 T cells was divided into five aliquots, of which four were sequenced. This methods study benchmarked molecular-identifier clustering-based TCR repertoire sequencing (MIDCIRS) and TCR RNA copy counting, using CD8 T cells to do so.

CDR1 and CDR2, looked up from the germline V gene (reference sequence), are MNHEY and SMNVEV. Germline trimming amounts to 8 bases on V and 3 bases on J, with 5 as the count of junction bases outside the gene matches. From its cysteine to its phenylalanine, the CDR3 spans 13 amino acids. The only DNA kept is the CDR3, 39 bases in frame from the first base. Overall results and qualifications from the work: When barcode sub-clustering was not used, chimeric consensus sequences inflated TCR diversity, with chimeras reaching as high as 47%. About 3.1 recovered TCR RNA copies per cell were obtained by modeling, versus about 10 by digital PCR, implying a capture efficiency of about 30%. Even against a background of 850,000 to 1,000,000 naive CD8 T cells, spiked-in Jurkat TCR RNA amounting to a single cell's worth was reported to be detectable. Highly expanded clone sizes could be underestimated if identical TCR molecules share a barcode. Clones above 20 RNA copies held over 98% of molecules in CMV-specific effector cells but under 1% in naive cells. Naive libraries contained spiked-in Jurkat TCR RNA (approximately nine copies' worth), which is not part of the donor repertoire.

Library preparation employed PCR. The sequencer listed for this sample is Illumina HiSeq 4000. Bulk TCR libraries were prepared as previously described, using TCR primers listed in Table S5. Total RNA was purified with the Qiagen AllPrep DNA/RNA kit. Reads from multiple sequencing runs of the same library were pooled before analysis. Regarding the original processing steps: Only reads with exact TCR constant sequence were kept, trimmed to 150 nt, and grouped by their 12-nt molecular barcodes. Reads inside each barcode group were sub-clustered using a 15% Levenshtein threshold, and a quality-weighted consensus sequence was constructed for each RNA molecule. Non-functional sequences were excluded, and lower-count sequences lying one edit away from another sequence were also excluded. Based on a fit of two negative binomial distributions, barcode sub-clusters having less than 20% of the maximum read count were discarded. TCRdb handled the public reads itself, with Q25 trimming in fastp and clone calling in MiXCR, and kept productive beta chains. Entries that share a CDR3 protein sequence are merged under the most common genes and DNA. These V and J calls are TCRdb output, not the study's own analysis. This sample is represented by just under 650,000 distinct CDR3 sequences; roughly 21% of them were singletons. The ten largest clones take up 0.7% to 1% of the sample.

Libraries of naive CD8 T cells were generated from roughly 21,000 to 960,000 sorted cells, with 10%, 30% or 50% of the purified RNA used. Naive CD8 T cells were FACS-sorted as CD8+CD4-CCR7+CD45RA+ on a BD FACSAria II into RLT Plus buffer. To test detection sensitivity, Jurkat RNA equivalent to more than 8 TCR copies was spiked into samples of roughly 17,000-1,000,000 naive CD8 T cells. CD8 T cells were enriched with RosetteSep CD8+ T Cell Enrichment Cocktail and Ficoll-Paque, followed by ACK red cell lysis. The sample comprised naive CD8+ T cells from blood, with Jurkat cell RNA spiked in. The cell subset or site label, read with the paper, signifies: FACS-sorted CD8+CD4-CCR7+CD45RA+ naive T cells. The chain uses TRBV27 and TRBJ2-7; 9 bases in the middle match TRBD1. This receptor was obtained from a human donor in good health. Some libraries in this study had Jurkat cell RNA spiked in. The nucleotides are TGTGCCAGCTCGAAGGGACAGGGCTACGAGCAGTACTTC. The translation is CASSKGQGYEQYF.